These T cell receptor beta chains were read from a single sample in a study of PD-1 blockade in classical Hodgkin lymphoma. Clones were read by immunoSEQ multiplex PCR, and TCRdb kept only the in-frame ones, dropping some. The sample records roughly 40,000 clones, 60% to 75% being singletons. The sequencing here drew on peripheral blood mononuclear cells (PBMCs), taken at baseline. These receptors were taken from a human donor with classical Hodgkin lymphoma. Both conserved end residues are part of each CDR3. The D gene is left open where the match is weak. The size field is filled for only some rows; it gives once, few, many or a size class.

v_gene	abundance	j_gene	d_gene	len	CDR3aa	CDR3nt
TRBV28	few	TRBJ2-7	-	14	CASSIKSRGDEQYF	TGTGCCAGCAGCATTAAATCCAGGGGGGACGAGCAGTACTTC
TRBV7-2	few	TRBJ1-6	-	13	CASSLGQDSPLHF	TGTGCCAGCAGCTTAGGCCAGGACTCACCCCTCCACTTT
TRBV9	-	TRBJ2-6	-	13	CASSDSGANVLTF	TGTGCCAGCAGCGACTCTGGGGCCAACGTCCTGACTTTC
TRBV7-9	-	TRBJ1-2	-	12	CASSSLNYGYTF	TGTGCCAGCAGCAGCCTTAACTATGGCTACACCTTC
TRBV28	few	TRBJ2-2	-	12	CASRSGIGELFF	TGTGCCAGCAGATCGGGGATCGGGGAGCTGTTTTTT
TRBV27	-	TRBJ2-3	-	11	CASSLFDTQYF	TGTGCCAGCAGTTTGTTCGATACGCAGTATTTT
TRBV12-5	-	TRBJ2-1	TRBD2	16	CASGLAAGGGSGEQFF	TGTGCTAGTGGTTTAGCAGCGGGAGGGGGGTCCGGAGAGCAGTTCTTC
TRBV19	-	TRBJ2-5	-	13	CASSISEMGGQYF	TGTGCCAGTAGTATCTCCGAGATGGGAGGCCAGTACTTC
TRBV6-5	-	TRBJ2-1	-	12	CASSYGSDEQFF	TGTGCCAGCAGTTACGGCTCGGATGAGCAGTTCTTC
TRBV18	-	TRBJ1-4	-	13	CASSMGGDEKLFF	TGTGCCAGCTCAATGGGGGGCGATGAAAAACTGTTTTTT
TRBV9	-	TRBJ2-5	-	18	CASSSSPKEPGSRETQYF	TGTGCCAGCAGCTCTTCCCCCAAAGAACCGGGGAGTAGGGAGACCCAGTACTTC
TRBV28	-	TRBJ2-1	-	18	CASSLLEGGDFNYNEQFF	TGTGCCAGCAGTCTCTTGGAAGGAGGGGACTTTAATTACAATGAGCAGTTCTTC
TRBV19	-	TRBJ2-2	TRBD2	18	CASSVSLAGGDFTGELFF	TGTGCCAGTTCCGTCAGCCTAGCGGGAGGGGATTTTACCGGGGAGCTGTTTTTT
TRBV14	-	TRBJ1-4	TRBD1	15	CASSDNRGRKEKLFF	TGTGCCAGCAGTGACAACAGGGGGCGCAAGGAAAAACTGTTTTTT
TRBV7-7	few	TRBJ2-3	TRBD2	16	CASSPLILEGGDTQYF	TGTGCCAGCAGCCCCCTCATCTTAGAGGGAGGGGATACGCAGTATTTT
TRBV5-5	-	TRBJ2-3	TRBD1	16	CASSFRQGGSTDTQYF	TGTGCCAGCAGCTTCCGACAGGGTGGGAGCACAGATACGCAGTATTTT
TRBV5-1	-	TRBJ2-7	-	13	CASSRQGRYEQYF	TGCGCCAGCAGTCGCCAGGGTCGCTACGAGCAGTACTTC
TRBV14	-	TRBJ2-5	TRBD1	15	CASSEGQGRGETQYF	TGTGCCAGCAGCGAGGGACAGGGGAGAGGAGAGACCCAGTACTTC
TRBV7-9	-	TRBJ1-2	-	13	CASTLRSNYGYTF	TGTGCCAGCACCCTAAGATCTAACTATGGCTACACCTTC
TRBV10-1	few	TRBJ2-7	TRBD2	14	CASPRLAGLYEQYF	TGCGCCAGCCCCCGACTAGCGGGCCTCTACGAGCAGTACTTC
TRBV4-3	-	TRBJ2-2	-	15	CASSPGSFDTGELFF	TGCGCCAGCAGCCCAGGATCCTTTGACACCGGGGAGCTGTTTTTT
TRBV18	-	TRBJ2-6	-	19	CASSPPPRARFSGANVLTF	TGTGCCAGCTCCCCGCCCCCTCGGGCCCGTTTCTCTGGGGCCAACGTCCTGACTTTC
TRBV9	-	TRBJ2-7	-	14	CASALGSLGYEQYF	TGTGCCAGCGCCCTAGGTTCACTCGGGTACGAGCAGTACTTC
TRBV10-3	-	TRBJ2-2	-	15	CAISEFHQGTGELFF	TGTGCCATCAGTGAGTTCCACCAGGGCACCGGGGAGCTGTTTTTT
TRBV6-5	-	TRBJ2-7	TRBD1	14	CASSYGTGGYEQYF	TGTGCCAGCAGTTACGGGACAGGGGGGTACGAGCAGTACTTC
TRBV13	-	TRBJ1-6	TRBD1	14	CASSLDRAGSPLHF	TGTGCCAGCAGCCTTGACAGGGCGGGTTCACCCCTCCACTTT
TRBV11-3	-	TRBJ1-1	-	14	CASSLGEGNTEAFF	TGTGCCAGCAGCTTGGGGGAAGGGAACACTGAAGCTTTCTTT
TRBV7-2	-	TRBJ2-1	TRBD2	14	CASTTSGGANEQFF	TGTGCCAGCACTACTAGCGGGGGGGCCAATGAGCAGTTCTTC
TRBV19	once	TRBJ2-1	-	15	CASSTTGSSYNEQFF	TGTGCCAGTAGCACAACAGGGAGCTCCTACAATGAGCAGTTCTTC
TRBV16	once	TRBJ2-7	-	14	CASSQSGGLYEQYF	TGTGCCAGCAGCCAATCTGGGGGGCTGTACGAGCAGTACTTC
TRBV9	-	TRBJ1-1	-	14	CASSVGRRNTEAFF	TGTGCCAGCAGCGTCGGACGAAGGAACACTGAAGCTTTCTTT
TRBV19	-	TRBJ1-1	-	14	CASSLGDTSTEAFF	TGTGCCAGTAGTCTCGGGGACACGAGCACTGAAGCTTTCTTT
TRBV7-8	-	TRBJ1-1	TRBD1	14	CASSETGGWTEAFF	TGTGCCAGCAGTGAGACAGGGGGCTGGACTGAAGCTTTCTTT
TRBV7-9	-	TRBJ2-5	TRBD1	17	CASSLGQGRMAGETQYF	TGTGCCAGCAGCCTGGGACAGGGGAGGATGGCGGGAGAGACCCAGTACTTC
TRBV4-1	-	TRBJ1-2	-	13	CASSQVGAYGYTF	TGCGCCAGCAGCCAAGTCGGGGCCTATGGCTACACCTTC
TRBV30	few	TRBJ1-1	-	14	CAWSWGTSNTEAFF	TGTGCCTGGAGTTGGGGGACATCGAACACTGAAGCTTTCTTT
TRBV19	once	TRBJ1-3	-	16	CASSFRAAFSGNTIYF	TGTGCCAGTAGTTTCCGAGCAGCCTTTTCTGGAAACACCATATATTTT
TRBV5-1	-	TRBJ2-5	-	16	CASSRRRGGRGETQYF	TGCGCCAGCAGCCGCCGACGTGGGGGCCGAGGAGAGACCCAGTACTTC
TRBV5-4	-	TRBJ2-3	TRBD2	12	CASSIGRDTQYF	TGTGCCAGCAGCATCGGGAGGGATACGCAGTATTTT
TRBV7-3	-	TRBJ2-2	-	13	CASSPRTAGELFF	TGTGCCAGCAGCCCACGGACGGCCGGGGAGCTGTTTTTT
TRBV6-6	-	TRBJ1-2	TRBD1	13	CASSPGTGEGYTF	TGTGCCAGCAGCCCCGGGACAGGGGAAGGCTACACCTTC
TRBV9	-	TRBJ1-1	TRBD1	14	CASSGKQGYAEAFF	TGTGCCAGCAGCGGAAAACAGGGGTACGCTGAAGCTTTCTTT
TRBV2	-	TRBJ1-2	TRBD1	16	CASSHTGEPLVYGYTF	TGTGCCAGCAGTCACACAGGGGAACCCTTGGTTTATGGCTACACCTTC
TRBV18	-	TRBJ1-5	-	14	CASSGDGLNQPQHF	TGTGCCAGCTCAGGTGATGGGCTCAATCAGCCCCAGCATTTT
TRBV7-7	-	TRBJ2-1	TRBD1	16	CASSLAGTGVHNEQFF	TGTGCTAGCAGCTTGGCCGGGACAGGGGTGCACAATGAGCAGTTCTTC
TRBV7-9	-	TRBJ2-1	-	11	CASTGGQAQFF	TGTGCCAGCACCGGCGGGCAGGCTCAGTTCTTC
TRBV19	few	TRBJ1-2	-	12	CASSINLYGYTF	TGTGCCAGTAGTATAAACTTATATGGCTACACCTTC